The 3 T cell receptor beta chains below were found in one sample sequenced in a study of shared clonotypes between healthy human individuals. Some clones are missing from TCRdb's copy, which holds only in-frame ones; the method was immunoSEQ multiplex PCR. The table includes 850,000 to 1,100,000 clones, approximately 75% detected once. Sequencing was carried out using memory CD4+ T cells from PBMCs. Described subset: CD45RA-negative fraction. These receptors originate from a man between 18 and 29 years old in good health. Some clones in this sample may be carry-over from other donors' samples.

The chain carries TRBV11-3 and TRBJ2-2; D ambiguous. Germline lookup yields CDR1 SGHNT and CDR2 YENEEA. This CDR3 is 13 amino acids long. Trimming cost V 5 bases and J 6 bases, with 10 bases left between them. CDR3 sequence reads: CASSPHSAGELFF. The CDR3 nucleotides are TGTGCCAGCAGCCCTCATTCGGCCGGGGAGCTGTTTTTT.

The V call is TRBV5-4, the J call TRBJ2-1, with 9 bases aligning to TRBD1. The CDR3 totals 15 residues. The J segment lost 9 bases and the V segment lost 0 bases, leaving 7 bases of the junction unmatched. Germline V gene data show CDR1 as SGHNT and CDR2 as YYREEE (reference sequence). CDR3 residues: CASSLDTDRGGEQFF. CDR3 bases: TGTGCCAGCAGCTTGGATACGGACAGGGGCGGTGAGCAGTTCTTC.

J is TRBJ2-7 and V is TRBV19; D perhaps matches TRBD1 (5 bases). The CDR3 extends over 13 amino acids. V was shortened by 2 bases and J by 5 bases, with 10 bases between the two germline ends. CDR1 and CDR2 (germline): LNHDA, SQIVND (reference sequence). The CDR3 nucleotides read TGTGCCAGTAGTATACAGGGTTCTGACGAGCAGTACTTC. This translates into CASSIQGSDEQYF.